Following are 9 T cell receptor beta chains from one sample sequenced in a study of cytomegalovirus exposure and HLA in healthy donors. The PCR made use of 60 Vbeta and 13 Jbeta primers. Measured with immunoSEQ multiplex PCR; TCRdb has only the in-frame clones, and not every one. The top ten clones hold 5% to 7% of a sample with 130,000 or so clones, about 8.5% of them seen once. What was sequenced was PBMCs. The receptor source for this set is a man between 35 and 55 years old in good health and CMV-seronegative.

CDR3 region: CASSRASGGTGELFF. The DNA for the CDR3 is TGTGCCAGTTCACGGGCTAGCGGGGGGACCGGGGAGCTGTTTTTT. The chain joins TRBV7-8 to TRBJ2-2, with TRBD2 matching 11 bases. The CDR3 runs 15 residues. Per the germline V gene, CDR1 is SGHVS and CDR2 is FQNEAQ. Trimming at V came to 9 bases and at J to 5 bases, leaving 8 bases not matched to a gene.

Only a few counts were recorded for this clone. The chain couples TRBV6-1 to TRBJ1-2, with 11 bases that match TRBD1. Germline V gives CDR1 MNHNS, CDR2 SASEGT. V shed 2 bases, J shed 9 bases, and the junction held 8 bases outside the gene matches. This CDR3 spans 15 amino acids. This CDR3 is CASSESGTGGWSYTF. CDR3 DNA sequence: TGTGCCAGCAGTGAATCCGGGACAGGGGGATGGAGCTACACCTTC.

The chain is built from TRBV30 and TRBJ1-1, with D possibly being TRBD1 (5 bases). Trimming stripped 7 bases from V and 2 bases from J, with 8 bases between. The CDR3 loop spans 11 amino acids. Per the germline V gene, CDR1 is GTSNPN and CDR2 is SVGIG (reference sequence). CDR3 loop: CALGGNTEAFF. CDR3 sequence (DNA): TGTGCCTTGGGGGGTAACACTGAAGCTTTCTTT.

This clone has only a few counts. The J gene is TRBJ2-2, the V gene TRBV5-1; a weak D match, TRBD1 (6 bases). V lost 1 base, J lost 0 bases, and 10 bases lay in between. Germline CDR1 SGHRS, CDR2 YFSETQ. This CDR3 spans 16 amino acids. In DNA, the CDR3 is TGCGCCAGCAGCTTGAACACAGGGTCGAACACCGGGGAGCTGTTTTTT. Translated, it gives CASSLNTGSNTGELFF. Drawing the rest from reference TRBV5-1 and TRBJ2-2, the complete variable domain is KAGVTQTPRYLIKTRGQQVTLSCSPISGHRSVSWYQQTPGQGLQFLFEYFSETQRNKGNFPGRFSGRQFSNSRSEMNVSTLELGDSALYLCASSLNTGSNTGELFFGEGSRLTVL.

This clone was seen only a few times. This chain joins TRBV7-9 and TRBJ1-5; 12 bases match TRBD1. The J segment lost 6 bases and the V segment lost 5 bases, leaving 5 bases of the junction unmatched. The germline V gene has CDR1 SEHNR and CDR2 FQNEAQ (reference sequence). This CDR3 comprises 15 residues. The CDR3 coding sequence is TGTGCCAGCAGCGCGGGACAGGGGGCTTCTCAGCCCCAGCATTTT. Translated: CASSAGQGASQPQHF. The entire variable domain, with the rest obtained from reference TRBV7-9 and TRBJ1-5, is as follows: DTGVSQNPRHKITKRGQNVTFRCDPISEHNRLYWYRQTLGQGPEFLTYFQNEAQLEKSRLLSDRFSAERPKGSFSTLEIQRTEQGDSAMYLCASSAGQGASQPQHFGDGTRLSIL.

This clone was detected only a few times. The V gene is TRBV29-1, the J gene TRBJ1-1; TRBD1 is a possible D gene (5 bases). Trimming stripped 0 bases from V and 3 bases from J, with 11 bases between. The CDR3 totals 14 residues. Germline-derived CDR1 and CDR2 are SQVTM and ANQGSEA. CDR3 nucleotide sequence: TGCAGCGTTGAAGATAGGGGCACCTACACTGAAGCTTTCTTT. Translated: CSVEDRGTYTEAFF. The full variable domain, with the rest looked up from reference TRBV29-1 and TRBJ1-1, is SAVISQKPSRDICQRGTSLTIQCQVDSQVTMMFWYRQQPGQSLTLIATANQGSEATYESGFVIDKFPISRPNLTFSTLTVSNMSPEDSSIYLCSVEDRGTYTEAFFGQGTRLTVV.

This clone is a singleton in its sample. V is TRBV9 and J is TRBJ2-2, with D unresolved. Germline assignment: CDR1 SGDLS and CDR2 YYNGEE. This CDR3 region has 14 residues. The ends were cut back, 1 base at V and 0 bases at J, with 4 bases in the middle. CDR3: CASSVPTNTGELFF. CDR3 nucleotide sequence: TGTGCCAGCAGCGTACCTACGAACACCGGGGAGCTGTTTTTT.

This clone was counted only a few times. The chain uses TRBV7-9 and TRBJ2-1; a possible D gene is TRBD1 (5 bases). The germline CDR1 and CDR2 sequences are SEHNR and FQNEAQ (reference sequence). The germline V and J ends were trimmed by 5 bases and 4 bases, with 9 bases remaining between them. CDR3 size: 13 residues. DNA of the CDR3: TGTGCCAGCAGCCCTGACAGTTACAATGAGCAGTTCTTC. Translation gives CASSPDSYNEQFF.

CDR3 sequence: CATSRAQLTGELFF. CDR3 coding DNA: TGTGCCACCAGCAGAGCACAGCTCACCGGGGAGCTGTTTTTT. V and J are TRBV15 and TRBJ2-2; D ambiguous. The CDR3 runs to 14 residues. The V gene's germline CDR1 is LNHNV and CDR2 YYDKDF (reference sequence). With 1 base removed from V and 4 bases from J, the gap between germline ends came to 7 bases.